This TCR beta chain emerged from a study of shared clonotypes between healthy human individuals. General study results and limits: Represented genetic and exposure-history diversity was restricted by having few donors.

Libraries were prepared by immunoSEQ multiplex PCR; TCRdb keeps only in-frame clonotypes and omits some of them. The table has about 2.5 million clones, 85% to 95% seen once. A word on this clone: Its antigen is currently unknown. The sample carries other DNA sequences with the same CDR3.

Sequencing was done on a sample of naive CD4+ T cells from PBMCs. Subset defined: CD45RA+ positively selected. This receptor was obtained from a man aged 18-30 years in good health. Some clones in this sample may be carry-over from other donors' samples.

The CDR3 DNA reads TGTGCCAGCAAGCTGTCCAATCAGCCCCAGCATTTT. It yields the protein CASKLSNQPQHF. V and J are TRBV28 and TRBJ1-5, with unresolved D. This CDR3 has 12 residues. Trimming removed 7 bases from V and 3 bases from J, with 7 bases in between. Germline V gene sequence: CDR1 MDHEN, CDR2 SYDVKM.